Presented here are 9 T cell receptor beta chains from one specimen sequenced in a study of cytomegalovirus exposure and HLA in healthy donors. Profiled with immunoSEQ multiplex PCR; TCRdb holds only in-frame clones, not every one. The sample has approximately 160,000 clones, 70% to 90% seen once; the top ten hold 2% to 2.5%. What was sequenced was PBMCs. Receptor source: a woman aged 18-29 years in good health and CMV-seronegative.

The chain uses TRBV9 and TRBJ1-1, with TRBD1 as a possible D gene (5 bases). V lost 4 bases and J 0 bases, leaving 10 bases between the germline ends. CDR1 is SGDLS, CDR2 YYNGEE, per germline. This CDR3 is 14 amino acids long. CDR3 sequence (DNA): TGTGCCAGCAGCCCGGGGGTGATGAACACTGAAGCTTTCTTT. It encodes CASSPGVMNTEAFF.

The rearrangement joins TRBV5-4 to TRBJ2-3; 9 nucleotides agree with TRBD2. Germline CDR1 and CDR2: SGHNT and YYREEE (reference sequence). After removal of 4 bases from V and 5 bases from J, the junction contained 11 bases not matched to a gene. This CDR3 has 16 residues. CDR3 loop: CASSPSGRYLGDTQYF. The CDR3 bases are TGTGCCAGCAGCCCGAGCGGGAGGTATCTCGGAGATACGCAGTATTTT.

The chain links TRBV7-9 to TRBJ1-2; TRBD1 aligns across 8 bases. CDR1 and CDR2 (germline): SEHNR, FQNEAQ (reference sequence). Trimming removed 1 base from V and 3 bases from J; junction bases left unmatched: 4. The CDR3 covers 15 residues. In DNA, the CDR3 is TGTGCCAGCAGCTTAGAGGACAGGGCCTACTATGGCTACACCTTC. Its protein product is CASSLEDRAYYGYTF. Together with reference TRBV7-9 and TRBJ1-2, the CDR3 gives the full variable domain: DTGVSQNPRHKITKRGQNVTFRCDPISEHNRLYWYRQTLGQGPEFLTYFQNEAQLEKSRLLSDRFSAERPKGSFSTLEIQRTEQGDSAMYLCASSLEDRAYYGYTFGSGTRLTVV.

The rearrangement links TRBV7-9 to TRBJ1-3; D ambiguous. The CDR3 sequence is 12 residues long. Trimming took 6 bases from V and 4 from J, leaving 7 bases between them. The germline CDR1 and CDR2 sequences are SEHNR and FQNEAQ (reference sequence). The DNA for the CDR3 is TGTGCCAGCAGTCCCTCGGGAAACACCATATATTTT. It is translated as CASSPSGNTIYF.

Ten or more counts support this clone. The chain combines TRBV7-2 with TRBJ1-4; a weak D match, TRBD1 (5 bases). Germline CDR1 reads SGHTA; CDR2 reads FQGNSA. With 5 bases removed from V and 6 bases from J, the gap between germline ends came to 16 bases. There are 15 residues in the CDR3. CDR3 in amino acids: CASSRTAGADEKLFF. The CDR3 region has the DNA TGTGCCAGCAGCAGGACGGCTGGGGCGGATGAAAAACTGTTTTTT.

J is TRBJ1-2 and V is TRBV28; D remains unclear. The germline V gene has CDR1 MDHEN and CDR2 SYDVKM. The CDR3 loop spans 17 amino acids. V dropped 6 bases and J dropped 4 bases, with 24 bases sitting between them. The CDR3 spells CASSRMVGGSQGYGYTF. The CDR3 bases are TGTGCCAGCAGCCGCATGGTGGGAGGGTCCCAAGGCTATGGCTACACCTTC.

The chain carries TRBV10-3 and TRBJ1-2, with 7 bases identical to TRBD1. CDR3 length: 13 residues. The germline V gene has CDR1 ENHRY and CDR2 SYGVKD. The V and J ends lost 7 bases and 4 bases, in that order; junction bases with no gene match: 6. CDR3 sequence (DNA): TGTGCCATCACTTTGGAGGGGGCCTATGGCTACACCTTC. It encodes CAITLEGAYGYTF.

The CDR3: CASSELQGLTTTNEKLFF. CDR3 DNA: TGCGCCAGCAGTGAGTTACAGGGGCTCACAACAACTAATGAAAAACTGTTTTTT. The V call is TRBV10-2, the J call TRBJ1-4; TRBD1 matches at 7 bases. V lost 1 base to trimming and J lost 0 bases; unmatched junction nucleotides: 8. CDR3 length: 18 amino acids. CDR1 is WSHSY, CDR2 SAAADI, per germline.

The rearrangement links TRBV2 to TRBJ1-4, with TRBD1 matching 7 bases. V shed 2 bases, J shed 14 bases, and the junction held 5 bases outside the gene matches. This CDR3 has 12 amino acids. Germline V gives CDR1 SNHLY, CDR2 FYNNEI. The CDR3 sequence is CASSETDRRLFF. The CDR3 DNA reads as TGTGCCAGCAGTGAAACGGACAGGAGGCTGTTTTTT.